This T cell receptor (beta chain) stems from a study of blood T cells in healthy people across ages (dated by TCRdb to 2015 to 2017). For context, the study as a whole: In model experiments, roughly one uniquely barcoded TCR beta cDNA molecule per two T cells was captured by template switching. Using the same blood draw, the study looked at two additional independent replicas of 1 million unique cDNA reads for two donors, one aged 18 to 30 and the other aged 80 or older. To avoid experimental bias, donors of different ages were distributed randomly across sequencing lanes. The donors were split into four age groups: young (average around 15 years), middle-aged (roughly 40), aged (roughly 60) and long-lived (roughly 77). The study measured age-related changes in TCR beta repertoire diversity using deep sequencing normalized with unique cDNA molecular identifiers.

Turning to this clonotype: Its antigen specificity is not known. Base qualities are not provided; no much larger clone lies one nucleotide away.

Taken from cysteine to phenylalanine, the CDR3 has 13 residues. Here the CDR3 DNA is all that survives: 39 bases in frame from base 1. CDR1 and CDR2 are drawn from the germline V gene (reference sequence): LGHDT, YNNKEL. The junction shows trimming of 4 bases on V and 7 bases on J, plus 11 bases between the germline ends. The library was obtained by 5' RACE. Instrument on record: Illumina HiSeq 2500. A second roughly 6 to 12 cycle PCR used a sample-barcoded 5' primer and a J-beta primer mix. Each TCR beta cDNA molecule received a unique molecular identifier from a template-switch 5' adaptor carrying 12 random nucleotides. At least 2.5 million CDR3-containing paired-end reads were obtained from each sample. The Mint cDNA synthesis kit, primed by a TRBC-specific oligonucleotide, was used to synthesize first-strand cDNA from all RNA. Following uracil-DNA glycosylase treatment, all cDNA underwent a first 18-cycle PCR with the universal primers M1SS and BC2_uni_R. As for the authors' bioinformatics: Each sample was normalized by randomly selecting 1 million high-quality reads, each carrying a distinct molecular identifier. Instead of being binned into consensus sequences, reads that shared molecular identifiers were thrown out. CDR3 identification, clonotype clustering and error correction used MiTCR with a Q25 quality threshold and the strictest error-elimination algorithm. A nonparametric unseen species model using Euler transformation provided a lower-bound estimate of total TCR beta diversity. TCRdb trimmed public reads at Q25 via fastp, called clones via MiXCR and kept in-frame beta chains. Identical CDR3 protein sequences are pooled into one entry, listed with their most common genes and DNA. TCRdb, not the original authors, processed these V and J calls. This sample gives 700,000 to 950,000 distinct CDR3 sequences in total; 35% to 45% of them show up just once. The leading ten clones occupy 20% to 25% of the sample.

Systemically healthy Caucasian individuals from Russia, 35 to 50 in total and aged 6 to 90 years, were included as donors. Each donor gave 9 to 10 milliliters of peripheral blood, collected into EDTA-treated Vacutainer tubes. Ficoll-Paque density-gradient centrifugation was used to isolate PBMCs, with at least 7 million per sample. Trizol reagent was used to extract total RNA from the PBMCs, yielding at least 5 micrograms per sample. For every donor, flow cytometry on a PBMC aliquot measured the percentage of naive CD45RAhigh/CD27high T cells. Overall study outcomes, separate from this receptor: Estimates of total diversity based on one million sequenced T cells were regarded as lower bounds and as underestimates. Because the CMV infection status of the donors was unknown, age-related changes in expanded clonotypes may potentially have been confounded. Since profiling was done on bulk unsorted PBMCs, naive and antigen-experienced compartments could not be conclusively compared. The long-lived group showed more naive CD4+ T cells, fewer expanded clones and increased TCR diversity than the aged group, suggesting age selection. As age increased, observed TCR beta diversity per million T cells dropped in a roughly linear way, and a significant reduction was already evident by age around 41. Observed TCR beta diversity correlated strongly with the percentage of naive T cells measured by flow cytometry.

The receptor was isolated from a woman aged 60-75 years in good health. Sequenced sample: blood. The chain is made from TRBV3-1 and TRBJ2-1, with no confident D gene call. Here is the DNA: TGTGCCAGCAGCCCCTCGATAGGGAATGAGCAGTTCTTC. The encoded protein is CASSPSIGNEQFF.